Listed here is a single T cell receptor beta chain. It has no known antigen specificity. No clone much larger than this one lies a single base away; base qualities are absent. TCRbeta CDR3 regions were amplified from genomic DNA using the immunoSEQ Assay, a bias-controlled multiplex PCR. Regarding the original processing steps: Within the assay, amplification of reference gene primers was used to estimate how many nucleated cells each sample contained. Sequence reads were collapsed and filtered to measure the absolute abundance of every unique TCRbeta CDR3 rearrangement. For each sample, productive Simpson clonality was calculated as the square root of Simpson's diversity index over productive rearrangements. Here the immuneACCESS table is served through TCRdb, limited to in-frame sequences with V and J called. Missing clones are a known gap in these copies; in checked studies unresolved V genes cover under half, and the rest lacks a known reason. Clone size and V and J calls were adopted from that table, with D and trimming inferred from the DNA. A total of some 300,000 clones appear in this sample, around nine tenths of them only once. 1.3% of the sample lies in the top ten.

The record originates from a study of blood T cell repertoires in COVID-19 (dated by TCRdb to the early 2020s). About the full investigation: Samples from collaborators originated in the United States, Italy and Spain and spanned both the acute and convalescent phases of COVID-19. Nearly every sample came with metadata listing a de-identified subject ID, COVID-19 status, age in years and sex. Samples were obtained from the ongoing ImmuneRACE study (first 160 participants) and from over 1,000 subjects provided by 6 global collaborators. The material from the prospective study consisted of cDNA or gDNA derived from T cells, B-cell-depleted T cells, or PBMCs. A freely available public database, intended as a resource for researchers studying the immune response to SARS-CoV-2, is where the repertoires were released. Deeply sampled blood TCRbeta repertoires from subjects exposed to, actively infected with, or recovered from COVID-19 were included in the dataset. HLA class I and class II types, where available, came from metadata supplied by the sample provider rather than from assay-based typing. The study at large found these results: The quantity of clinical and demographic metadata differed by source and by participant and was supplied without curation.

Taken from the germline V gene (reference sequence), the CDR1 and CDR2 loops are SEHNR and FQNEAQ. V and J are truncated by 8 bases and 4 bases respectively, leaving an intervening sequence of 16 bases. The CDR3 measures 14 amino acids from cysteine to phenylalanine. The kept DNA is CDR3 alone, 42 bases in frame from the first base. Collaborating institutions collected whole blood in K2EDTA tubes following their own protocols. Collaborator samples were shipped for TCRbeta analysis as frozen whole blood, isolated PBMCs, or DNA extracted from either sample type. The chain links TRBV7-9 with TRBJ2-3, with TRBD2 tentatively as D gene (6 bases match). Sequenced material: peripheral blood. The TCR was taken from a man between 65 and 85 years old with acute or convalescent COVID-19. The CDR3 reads CASYAGGWADTQYF. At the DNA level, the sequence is TGTGCCAGCTACGCCGGGGGTTGGGCAGATACGCAGTATTTT. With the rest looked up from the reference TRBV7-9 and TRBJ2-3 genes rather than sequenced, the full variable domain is DTGVSQNPRHKITKRGQNVTFRCDPISEHNRLYWYRQTLGQGPEFLTYFQNEAQLEKSRLLSDRFSAERPKGSFSTLEIQRTEQGDSAMYLCASYAGGWADTQYFGPGTRLTVL.